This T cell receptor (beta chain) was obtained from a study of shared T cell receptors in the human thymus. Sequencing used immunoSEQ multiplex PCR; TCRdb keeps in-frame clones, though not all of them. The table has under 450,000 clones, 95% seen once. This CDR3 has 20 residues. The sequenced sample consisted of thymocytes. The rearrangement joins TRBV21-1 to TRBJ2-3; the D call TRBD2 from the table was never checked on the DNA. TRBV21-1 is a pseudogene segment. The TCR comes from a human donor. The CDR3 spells CASSKLTSGRPKGGTDTQYF. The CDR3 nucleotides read TGTGCCAGCAGCAAGTTGACTAGCGGGAGGCCCAAAGGTGGCACAGATACGCAGTATTTT.